What follows are 7 T cell receptor beta chains derived from one specimen sequenced in a study of blood T cell repertoires in COVID-19. Assay: immunoSEQ multiplex PCR; the TCRdb copy retains only in-frame clones and omits some. The data contain roughly 150,000 clones, roughly 88% of them seen just once; the ten biggest clones take up approximately 4.3%. Sequences were obtained from PBMCs or T cells enriched from blood (not recorded which). The receptors originated from a man in his forties or fifties who had recovered from COVID-19.

The chain uses TRBV3-1 (or the pseudogene TRBV3-2) and TRBJ1-4; TRBD1 might be the D (6 bases). The germline CDR1 and CDR2 sequences are LGHDT and YNNKEL (reference sequence). V was clipped by 3 bases and J by 8 bases, with 16 bases between them. CDR3 length: 15 residues. CDR3 amino acids: CASSQGARPGEKLFF. As DNA, the CDR3 is TGTGCCAGCAGCCAGGGGGCCAGGCCGGGGGAAAAACTGTTTTTT.

J is TRBJ1-2 and V is TRBV6-4, with 11 bases lining up with TRBD1. The CDR3 is 15 residues long. Germline trimming cut 2 bases from V and 3 bases from J; bases unmatched to any gene: 2. The germline V gene encodes CDR1 MRHNA and CDR2 SNTAGT. The CDR3, as DNA: TGTGCCAGCAGTGACGGGACAGGGGGGCACTATGGCTACACCTTC. This encodes CASSDGTGGHYGYTF.

The J gene is TRBJ2-1, the V gene TRBV24-1, with 10 bases identical to TRBD1. With 1 base clipped from V and 6 bases from J, the junction kept 5 bases outside the gene matches. Germline CDR1 and CDR2: KGHDR and SFDVKD. The CDR3 runs to 16 residues. The CDR3 coding sequence is TGTGCCACCAGTGATTTCGCGGGACAGGGGTTCAATGAGCAGTTCTTC. Translation: CATSDFAGQGFNEQFF.

This clone was detected once. The genes are TRBV10-3 and TRBJ1-1, with 11 bases identical to TRBD1. CDR1 and CDR2 (germline): ENHRY, SYGVKD. This CDR3 region has 16 residues. Germline trimming cut 7 bases from V and 0 bases from J; bases unmatched to any gene: 7. The CDR3 DNA is TGTGCCATCATGCCCGGGACAGGGGGGATGAACACTGAAGCTTTCTTT. Residues: CAIMPGTGGMNTEAFF.

CDR3 nucleotide sequence: TGTGCCAGCAGTGAACCCAACACAGATACGCAGTATTTT. Its translation is CASSEPNTDTQYF. The gene calls are TRBV2 and TRBJ2-3; D remains ambiguous. Trimming pared 2 bases from V and 2 bases from J, leaving 5 bases between. CDR3 size: 13 residues. The V gene's germline CDR1 is SNHLY and CDR2 FYNNEI.

The gene calls are TRBV12-3 or TRBV12-4 and TRBJ2-2, with TRBD1 matching 8 bases. V dropped 5 bases and J dropped 9; count of bases not matched to a gene: 2. This CDR3 is built from 12 residues. The DNA of the CDR3 is TGTGCCAGCAGTCCAGGGGGCCGGGAGCTGTTTTTT. Translated: CASSPGGRELFF.

The chain employs TRBV9 and TRBJ1-2; 7 nucleotides line up with TRBD1. The germline CDR1 and CDR2 sequences are SGDLS and YYNGEE. The CDR3 extends over 14 amino acids. The junction had 7 bases not matched to a gene; V was cut back by 0 bases and J by 8 bases. The CDR3 sequence is CASSVDRGGGGYTF. CDR3 sequence (DNA): TGTGCCAGCAGCGTAGACAGGGGTGGAGGCGGCTACACCTTC.